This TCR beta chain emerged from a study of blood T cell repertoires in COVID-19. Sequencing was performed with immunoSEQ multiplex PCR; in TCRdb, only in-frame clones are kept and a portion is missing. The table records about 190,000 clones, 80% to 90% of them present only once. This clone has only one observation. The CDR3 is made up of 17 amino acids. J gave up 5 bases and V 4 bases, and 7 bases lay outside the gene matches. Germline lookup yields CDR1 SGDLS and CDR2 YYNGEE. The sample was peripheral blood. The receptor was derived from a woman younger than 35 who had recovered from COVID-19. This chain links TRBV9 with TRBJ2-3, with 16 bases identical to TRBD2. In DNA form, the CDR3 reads TGTGCCAGCAGCCCTGGGACTAGCGGGGGGGCGCAAGATACGCAGTATTTT. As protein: CASSPGTSGGAQDTQYF.